Following are 9 T cell receptor beta chains from one sample sequenced in a study of CD8 T cells in ankylosing spondylitis. Overall study findings and caveats: Within ankylosing spondylitis blood, a TCR beta motif made up of several highly homologous variants appeared to be characteristic.

These receptors have no identified antigens. TCRdb redid the calling of the 5' RACE reads with MiXCR, one entry per CDR3 protein. Of 700,000 to 1,000,000 distinct CDR3 sequences in the sample, roughly 12% are singletons; the top ten hold just over 0.5%. The sample consisted of blood, either unsorted or a sorted T cell fraction (not recorded which). These receptors were obtained from a male donor with ankylosing spondylitis.

This chain links TRBV7-9 with TRBJ2-2; tentative D call: TRBD1 (7 bases). This CDR3 contains 17 residues. Germline assignment: CDR1 SEHNR and CDR2 FQNEAQ (reference sequence). Trimming pared 5 bases from V and 5 bases from J, leaving 21 bases between. The CDR3 region is CASSRETGPHRTGELFF. The CDR3, as DNA: TGTGCCAGCAGCCGGGAGACAGGGCCCCATCGTACCGGGGAGCTGTTTTTT.

J is TRBJ2-1 and V is TRBV28, with D maybe TRBD2 (5 bases). V was trimmed by 2 bases and J by 6 bases, leaving 14 bases between them. Germline V gene sequence: CDR1 MDHEN, CDR2 SYDVKM. CDR3 length: 15 residues. The DNA for the CDR3 is TGTGCCAGCAGTTTAGCGGACTCAGAGACCAATGAGCAGTTCTTC. It translates to CASSLADSETNEQFF.

This clonotype was found a few times. The V gene is TRBV29-1, the J gene TRBJ2-5; 8 bases fit TRBD1. Germline assignment: CDR1 SQVTM and CDR2 ANQGSEA. V shed 7 bases, J shed 2 bases, and the junction held 9 bases outside the gene matches. The CDR3 consists of 14 residues. The CDR3 here is CSGLRDRSQETQYF. Here the CDR3 DNA reads TGCAGCGGCCTCCGGGACAGGTCGCAAGAGACCCAGTACTTC.

V usage is TRBV6-1 and J usage is TRBJ1-1, with D perhaps matching TRBD1 (5 bases). From germline, CDR1 is MNHNS and CDR2 SASEGT. CDR3 length: 15 amino acids. Trimming removed 3 bases at V and 5 bases at J, with 16 bases between. CDR3 protein: CASSEKGTESTEAFF. DNA of the CDR3: TGTGCCAGCAGTGAGAAGGGGACGGAAAGTACTGAAGCTTTCTTT.

This clonotype was observed at least ten times. This chain links TRBV5-1 with TRBJ1-2, with 9 nucleotides matching TRBD1. The CDR3 has 14 residues. Germline lookup yields CDR1 SGHRS and CDR2 YFSETQ. J was trimmed by 2 bases and V by 2 bases; bases with no gene match: 1. The CDR3 DNA reads TGCGCCAGCAGCTTACAGGGGGCGAACTATGGCTACACCTTC. Its protein is CASSLQGANYGYTF.

The chain uses TRBV20-1 and TRBJ2-5, with TRBD2 identical over 9 bases. V lost 0 bases and J lost 5; bases outside the gene matches: 10. The germline CDR1 and CDR2 sequences are DFQATT and SNEGSKA (reference sequence). This CDR3 region has 16 residues. The CDR3 reads CSARDLTSGGGETQYF. In nucleotides, the CDR3 is TGCAGTGCTAGAGATCTGACTAGCGGAGGGGGGGAGACCCAGTACTTC.

The chain employs TRBV5-1 and TRBJ2-3; 9 nucleotides match TRBD2. J gave up 0 bases and V 2 bases, and 7 bases lay outside the gene matches. CDR1 and CDR2 (germline): SGHRS, YFSETQ. The CDR3 spans 17 residues. Here the CDR3 reads CASSLLRLAESTDTQYF. The CDR3 DNA reads as TGCGCCAGCAGCTTACTTCGACTAGCGGAGAGCACAGATACGCAGTATTTT.

This clonotype was observed many times. CDR3 sequence (DNA): TGTGCCAGCAGGGACAGCGCTAAGGCCAAAAACATTCAGTACTTC. Translating it yields CASRDSAKAKNIQYF. V usage is TRBV12-3 or TRBV12-4 and J usage is TRBJ2-4; tentative D call: TRBD1 (6 bases). CDR3 length: 15 residues. V dropped 6 bases and J dropped 1 base, with 13 bases sitting between them.

The genes are TRBV6-6 and TRBJ1-2; D is possibly TRBD1 (5 bases). CDR3 length equals 11 residues. Germline V gene data show CDR1 as MNHNY and CDR2 as SVGAGI (reference sequence). V lost 6 bases and J 8 bases, leaving 10 bases between the germline ends. CDR3 DNA: TGTGCCAGCAGGGGGACGTGGGGCTACACCTTC. Translated: CASRGTWGYTF.